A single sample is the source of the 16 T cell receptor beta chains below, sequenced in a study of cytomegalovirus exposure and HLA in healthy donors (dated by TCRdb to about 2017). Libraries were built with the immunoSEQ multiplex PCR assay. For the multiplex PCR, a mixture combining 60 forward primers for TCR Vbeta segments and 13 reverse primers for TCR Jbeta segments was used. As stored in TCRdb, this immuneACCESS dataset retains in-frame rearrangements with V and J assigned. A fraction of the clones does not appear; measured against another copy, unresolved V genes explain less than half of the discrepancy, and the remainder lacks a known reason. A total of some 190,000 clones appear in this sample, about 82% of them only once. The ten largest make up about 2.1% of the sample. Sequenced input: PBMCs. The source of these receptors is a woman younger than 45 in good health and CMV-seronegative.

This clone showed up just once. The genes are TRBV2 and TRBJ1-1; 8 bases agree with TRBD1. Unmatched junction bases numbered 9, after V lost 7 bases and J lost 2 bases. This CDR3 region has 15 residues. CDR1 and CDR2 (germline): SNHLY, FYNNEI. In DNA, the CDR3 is TGTGCCAGCAATGCCCTCGGGACAGGAAACACTGAAGCTTTCTTT. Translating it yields CASNALGTGNTEAFF.

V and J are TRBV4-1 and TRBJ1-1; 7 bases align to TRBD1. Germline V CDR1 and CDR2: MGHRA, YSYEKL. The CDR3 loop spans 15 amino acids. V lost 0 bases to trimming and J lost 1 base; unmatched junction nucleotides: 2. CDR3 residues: CASSQDRTGNTEAFF. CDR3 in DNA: TGCGCCAGCAGCCAAGACCGGACAGGGAACACTGAAGCTTTCTTT.

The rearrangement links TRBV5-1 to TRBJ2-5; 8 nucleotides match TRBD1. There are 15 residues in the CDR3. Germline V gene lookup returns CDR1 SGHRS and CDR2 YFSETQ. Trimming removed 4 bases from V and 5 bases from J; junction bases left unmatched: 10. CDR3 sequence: CASSPGQGGLETQYF. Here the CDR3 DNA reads TGCGCCAGCAGCCCCGGACAGGGTGGGTTGGAGACCCAGTACTTC.

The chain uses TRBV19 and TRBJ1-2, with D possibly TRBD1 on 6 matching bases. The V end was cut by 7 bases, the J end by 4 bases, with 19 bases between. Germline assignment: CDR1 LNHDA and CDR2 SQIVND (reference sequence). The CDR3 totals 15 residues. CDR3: CASTPGGGPSYGYTF. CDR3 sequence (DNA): TGTGCCAGTACCCCTGGGGGGGGCCCATCCTATGGCTACACCTTC.

The CDR3 coding sequence is TGTGCCAGCAGCCGACGACTAGCGGGGATGGAGACCCAGTACTTC. It yields the protein CASSRRLAGMETQYF. The chain carries TRBV7-2 and TRBJ2-5; 11 bases are shared with TRBD2. Germline values: CDR1 SGHTA, CDR2 FQGNSA. Trimming cost V 5 bases and J 5 bases; bases outside gene matches: 7. The CDR3 length is 15 residues.

The CDR3 loop is CASSADSLNTEAFF. CDR3 sequence (DNA): TGTGCCAGCAGCGCCGACAGTCTGAACACTGAAGCTTTCTTT. This rearrangement joins TRBV9 to TRBJ1-1; perhaps TRBD1 as D (5 bases). Per the germline V gene, CDR1 is SGDLS and CDR2 is YYNGEE. The length of the CDR3 is 14 residues. Trimming left V 3 bases short and J 0 bases short, with 9 bases between.

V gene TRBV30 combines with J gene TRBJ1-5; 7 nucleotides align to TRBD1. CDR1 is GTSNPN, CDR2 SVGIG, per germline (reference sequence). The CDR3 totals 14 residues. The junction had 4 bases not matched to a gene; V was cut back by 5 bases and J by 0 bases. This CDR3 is CAWRQGNSNQPQHF. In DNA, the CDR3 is TGTGCCTGGCGACAGGGAAATAGCAATCAGCCCCAGCATTTT.

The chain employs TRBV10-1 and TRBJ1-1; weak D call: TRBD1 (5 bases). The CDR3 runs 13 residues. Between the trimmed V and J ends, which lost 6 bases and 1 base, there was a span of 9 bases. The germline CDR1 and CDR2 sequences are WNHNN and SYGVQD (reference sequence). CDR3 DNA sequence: TGCGCCAGCAGGGATACAGGGAACACTGAAGCTTTCTTT. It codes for CASRDTGNTEAFF.

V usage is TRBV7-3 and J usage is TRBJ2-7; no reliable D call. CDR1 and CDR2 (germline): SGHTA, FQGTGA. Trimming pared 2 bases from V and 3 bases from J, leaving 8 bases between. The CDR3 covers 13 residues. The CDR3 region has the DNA TGTGCCAGCAGCTTATATAGTAACTACGAGCAGTACTTC. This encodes CASSLYSNYEQYF.

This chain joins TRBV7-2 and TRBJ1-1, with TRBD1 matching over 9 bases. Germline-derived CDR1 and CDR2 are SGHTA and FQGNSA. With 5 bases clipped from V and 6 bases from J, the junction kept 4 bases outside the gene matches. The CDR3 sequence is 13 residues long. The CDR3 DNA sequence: TGTGCCAGCAGCCCGGACAGGGGCGCTGAAGCTTTCTTT. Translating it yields CASSPDRGAEAFF.

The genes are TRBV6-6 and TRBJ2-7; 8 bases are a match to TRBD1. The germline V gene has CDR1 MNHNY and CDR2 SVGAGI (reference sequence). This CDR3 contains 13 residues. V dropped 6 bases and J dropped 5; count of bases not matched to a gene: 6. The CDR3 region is CASRADRAHEQYF. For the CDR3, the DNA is TGTGCCAGCAGAGCGGACAGGGCCCACGAGCAGTACTTC.

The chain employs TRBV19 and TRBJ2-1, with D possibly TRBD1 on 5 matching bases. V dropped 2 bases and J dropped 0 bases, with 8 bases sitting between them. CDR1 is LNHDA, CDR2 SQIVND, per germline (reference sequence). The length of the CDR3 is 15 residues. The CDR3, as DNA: TGTGCCAGTAGTATAAGTCAGGGCTCCTACAATGAGCAGTTCTTC. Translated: CASSISQGSYNEQFF.

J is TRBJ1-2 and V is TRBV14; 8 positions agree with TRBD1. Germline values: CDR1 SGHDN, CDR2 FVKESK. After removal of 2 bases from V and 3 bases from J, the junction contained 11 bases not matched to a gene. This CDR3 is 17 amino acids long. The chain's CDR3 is CASSQPKSGTGYYGYTF. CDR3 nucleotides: TGTGCCAGCAGCCAACCAAAATCCGGGACAGGATACTATGGCTACACCTTC.

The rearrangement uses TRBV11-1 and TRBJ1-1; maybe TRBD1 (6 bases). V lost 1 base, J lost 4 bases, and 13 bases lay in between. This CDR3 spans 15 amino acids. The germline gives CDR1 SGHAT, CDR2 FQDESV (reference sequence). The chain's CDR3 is CASSLGPGAGTEAFF. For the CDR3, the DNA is TGTGCCAGCAGCTTAGGGCCAGGGGCGGGCACTGAAGCTTTCTTT.

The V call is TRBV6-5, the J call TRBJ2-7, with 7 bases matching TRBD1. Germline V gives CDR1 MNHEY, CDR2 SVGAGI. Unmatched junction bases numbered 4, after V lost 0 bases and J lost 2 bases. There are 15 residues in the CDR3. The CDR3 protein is CASSYSGQETYEQYF. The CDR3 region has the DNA TGTGCCAGCAGTTACTCAGGACAGGAGACCTACGAGCAGTACTTC.

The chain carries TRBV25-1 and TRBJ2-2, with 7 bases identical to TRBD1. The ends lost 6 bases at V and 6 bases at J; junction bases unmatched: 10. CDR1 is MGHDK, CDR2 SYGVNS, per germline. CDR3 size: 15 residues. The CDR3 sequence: CASRDQTGSSGELFF. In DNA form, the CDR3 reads TGTGCCAGCAGGGACCAGACAGGGTCGTCCGGGGAGCTGTTTTTT. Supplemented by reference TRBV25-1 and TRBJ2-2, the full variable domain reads EADIYQTPRYLVIGTGKKITLECSQTMGHDKMYWYQQDPGMELHLIHYSYGVNSTEKGDLSSESTVSRIRTEHFPLTLESARPSHTSQYLCASRDQTGSSGELFFGEGSRLTVL.